The 29 T cell receptor beta chains presented below share a single source sample, sequenced in a study of TIL therapy for anti-PD-1-resistant metastatic lung cancer. Sequencing used immunoSEQ v3. Only in-frame clones appear in the TCRdb table, and some are missing; sequencing was by immunoSEQ multiplex PCR. The data contain approximately 50,000 clones, 79% of them seen just once; the ten biggest clones take up roughly 16%. Regarding time point: pre-treatment sample, taken before nivolumab and TIL therapy. Sequenced here: blood, sampled at baseline. Receptor source: an older man with non-small cell lung cancer.

This sequence joins TRBV19 and TRBJ2-7; 12 bases map to TRBD1. Trimming cost V 2 bases and J 0 bases; bases outside gene matches: 8. Looked up from germline, CDR1 is LNHDA and CDR2 is SQIVND (reference sequence). This CDR3 comprises 18 residues. The CDR3 coding sequence is TGTGCCAGTAGTATAACCGGGACAGGGGGCAGGAGCTCCTACGAGCAGTACTTC. This encodes CASSITGTGGRSSYEQYF.

This sequence joins TRBV30 and TRBJ1-5; D ambiguous. Trimming took 0 bases from V and 2 from J, leaving 14 bases between them. Germline CDR1 is GTSNPN and CDR2 is SVGIG (reference sequence). The CDR3 is made up of 16 amino acids. In DNA, the CDR3 is TGTGCCTGGAGTGTACCCCCCGACTGCTGCAATCAGCCCCAGCATTTT. This encodes CAWSVPPDCCNQPQHF.

The chain recombines TRBV18 with TRBJ2-1, with D possibly TRBD1 on 6 matching bases. V shed 6 bases and J shed 5 bases, with 11 bases lying between them. The CDR3 is 13 residues long. CDR1 is KGHSH and CDR2 is LQKENI in the germline V gene. CDR3 coding DNA: TGTGCCAGCTCGTCCGGGACAAACAATGAGCAGTTCTTC. Protein product: CASSSGTNNEQFF.

The chain's CDR3 is CASSYSAGQETQYF. CDR3 sequence (DNA): TGTGCCAGCAGTTACTCTGCGGGGCAAGAGACCCAGTACTTC. The chain carries TRBV6-5 and TRBJ2-5, with D possibly matching TRBD2 (6 bases). Germline V CDR1 and CDR2: MNHEY, SVGAGI. CDR3 length: 14 amino acids. Trimming removed 0 bases from V and 2 bases from J, with 7 bases in between.

The rearrangement joins TRBV10-1 to TRBJ2-2, with TRBD1 identical over 9 bases. The CDR3 contains 13 residues. The V and J ends lost 6 bases and 6 bases, in that order; junction bases with no gene match: 2. The germline V gene has CDR1 WNHNN and CDR2 SYGVQD (reference sequence). The CDR3 spells CASRGDRAGELFF. Here the CDR3 DNA reads TGCGCCAGCAGAGGGGACAGGGCCGGGGAGCTGTTTTTT.

The genes are TRBV28 and TRBJ1-4, with D unresolved. Germline lookup yields CDR1 MDHEN and CDR2 SYDVKM. Trimming cost V 3 bases and J 10 bases, with 6 bases left between them. The CDR3 loop spans 11 amino acids. This CDR3 is CASSLMGKLFF. The CDR3 nucleotides read TGTGCCAGCAGTTTGATGGGAAAACTGTTTTTT.

CDR3 DNA: TGTGCCACCAGCAGAGATTTGGGTGGTGGAAACACCATATATTTT. It is translated as CATSRDLGGGNTIYF. This sequence joins TRBV15 and TRBJ1-3; D uncertain. Per germline, CDR1 LNHNV and CDR2 YYDKDF (reference sequence). V was trimmed by 0 bases and J by 3 bases, leaving 9 bases between them. The CDR3 sequence is 15 residues long. The full variable domain, rest sourced from reference TRBV15 and TRBJ1-3, is DAMVIQNPRYQVTQFGKPVTLSCSQTLNHNVMYWYQQKSSQAPKLLFHYYDKDFNNEADTPDNFQSRRPNTSFCFLDIRSPGLGDTAMYLCATSRDLGGGNTIYFGEGSWLTVV.

V usage is TRBV2 and J usage is TRBJ1-2; D is perhaps TRBD1 (5 bases). The CDR3 loop spans 11 amino acids. Per the germline V gene, CDR1 is SNHLY and CDR2 is FYNNEI. Trimming shortened V by 4 bases and J by 7 bases, and 7 bases separated the two germline ends. CDR3 in DNA: TGTGCCAGCAGTGTAGGGGTTGGCTACACCTTC. The encoded protein is CASSVGVGYTF.

This clone was counted a few times. This sequence joins TRBV5-1 and TRBJ1-2, with TRBD1 matching 8 bases. Trimming at V came to 1 base and at J to 3 bases, leaving 5 bases not matched to a gene. This CDR3 contains 15 residues. CDR1 and CDR2 (germline): SGHRS, YFSETQ. The DNA for the CDR3 is TGCGCCAGCAGCTTGAGGGCAGGGGGCGACTATGGCTACACCTTC. As protein: CASSLRAGGDYGYTF.

The rearrangement joins TRBV28 to TRBJ1-6, with D tentatively TRBD1 (5 bases). Germline V gene data show CDR1 as MDHEN and CDR2 as SYDVKM. Trimming removed 5 bases from V and 10 bases from J, with 18 bases in between. CDR3 length: 15 amino acids. The CDR3 sequence: CASSRDSTGGSPLHF. The CDR3 bases are TGTGCCAGCAGTCGCGACAGCACGGGTGGGTCACCCCTCCACTTT.

The chain combines TRBV5-1 with TRBJ2-3; 10 bases fit TRBD2. This CDR3 has 17 residues. Germline assignment: CDR1 SGHRS and CDR2 YFSETQ. Trimming removed 5 bases from V and 6 bases from J; junction bases left unmatched: 15. This CDR3 reads CASRRRPGLASFDTQYF. The CDR3, as DNA: TGCGCCAGCAGACGAAGACCGGGACTAGCGAGTTTTGATACGCAGTATTTT.

CDR3: CASSAFSVSGANVLTF. The CDR3 coding sequence is TGCGCCAGCAGTGCCTTTTCTGTCTCTGGGGCCAACGTCCTGACTTTC. V gene TRBV10-2 combines with J gene TRBJ2-6; unclear D gene. Germline CDR1 is WSHSY and CDR2 is SAAADI. V dropped 4 bases and J dropped 0 bases, with 10 bases sitting between them. CDR3 length: 16 amino acids.

The CDR3 loop reads CASRTGQNNQPQHF. CDR3 nucleotide sequence: TGTGCCAGCCGCACTGGACAGAACAATCAGCCCCAGCATTTT. The V gene is TRBV6-5, the J gene TRBJ1-5; TRBD1 is a possible D gene (6 bases). Germline V lookup: CDR1 MNHEY, CDR2 SVGAGI. Trimming took 8 bases from V and 3 from J, leaving 14 bases between them. This CDR3 is built from 14 residues.

The genes are TRBV19 and TRBJ2-1; 8 bases are a match to TRBD2. The CDR3 sequence is 16 residues long. Germline values: CDR1 LNHDA, CDR2 SQIVND (reference sequence). V gave up 9 bases and J gave up 0 bases; unmatched junction bases: 10. The CDR3 sequence: CASANSGTSSYNEQFF. DNA for the CDR3: TGTGCCAGCGCGAATAGCGGGACTAGCTCCTACAATGAGCAGTTCTTC. The complete variable domain, with remaining parts taken from reference TRBV19 and TRBJ2-1, reads DGGITQSPKYLFRKEGQNVTLSCEQNLNHDAMYWYRQDPGQGLRLIYYSQIVNDFQKGDIAEGYSVSREKKESFPLTVTSAQKNPTAFYLCASANSGTSSYNEQFFGPGTRLTVL.

The CDR3 spells CASSVLGDTQYF. The CDR3 DNA sequence: TGTGCCAGCAGCGTGCTGGGGGATACGCAGTATTTT. This rearrangement joins TRBV5-5 to TRBJ2-3; D remains ambiguous. CDR1 is SGHKS, CDR2 YYEKEE, per germline (reference sequence). CDR3 size: 12 residues. Trimming took off 4 bases at V and 6 bases at J, with 9 bases between the two ends.

This clone was seen a single time. This rearrangement joins TRBV28 to TRBJ1-2, with D possibly matching TRBD1 (6 bases). This CDR3 is 14 amino acids long. The germline V gene encodes CDR1 MDHEN and CDR2 SYDVKM. V lost 6 bases to trimming and J lost 6 bases, with 17 bases between them. CDR3 sequence reads: CASSPGGAPHGYTF. CDR3 nucleotide sequence: TGTGCCAGCAGCCCGGGGGGGGCGCCCCATGGCTACACCTTC.

The chain has TRBV11-2 and TRBJ1-2; 9 bases are shared with TRBD1. The length of the CDR3 is 17 residues. With V trimmed by 6 bases and J by 8 bases, 19 bases remained unmatched. Germline values: CDR1 SGHAT, CDR2 FQNNGV. CDR3 sequence reads: CASRQAGTGTRRVGYTF. DNA of the CDR3: TGTGCCAGCAGACAAGCCGGGACAGGGACCCGCCGGGTAGGCTACACCTTC.

The rearrangement links TRBV5-1 to TRBJ2-1; 7 bases are a match to TRBD2. Germline trimming cut 0 bases from V and 0 bases from J; bases unmatched to any gene: 15. The CDR3 has 20 residues. Germline values: CDR1 SGHRS, CDR2 YFSETQ. The CDR3 spells CASSLGPLLTSASSYNEQFF. The DNA for the CDR3 is TGCGCCAGCAGCTTGGGACCCCTCTTAACTAGCGCCAGCTCCTACAATGAGCAGTTCTTC.

The gene calls are TRBV7-2 and TRBJ2-3; D ambiguous. V lost 5 bases and J 2 bases, leaving 11 bases between the germline ends. This CDR3 comprises 14 residues. In germline, CDR1 is SGHTA, CDR2 FQGNSA. The CDR3 loop is CASSPNRFTDTQYF. CDR3 sequence (DNA): TGTGCCAGCAGCCCGAATAGGTTCACAGATACGCAGTATTTT.

The gene calls are TRBV27 and TRBJ2-7, with 8 bases identical to TRBD2. Germline V gene sequence: CDR1 MNHEY, CDR2 SMNVEV (reference sequence). The ends lost 3 bases at V and 7 bases at J; junction bases unmatched: 8. The CDR3 sequence is 14 residues long. The CDR3 reads CASSFVGLGGEQYF. As DNA, the CDR3 is TGTGCCAGCAGTTTCGTGGGACTAGGGGGGGAGCAGTACTTC.

The chain carries TRBV6-5 and TRBJ1-2, with 7 bases identical to TRBD1. The V gene end was trimmed by 5 bases and the J gene end by 7 bases; junction bases not matched to a gene: 7. The CDR3 length is 13 residues. Germline V gives CDR1 MNHEY, CDR2 SVGAGI. The CDR3 region has the DNA TGTGCCAGCAGTACGGGACAGTCGGCTGGCTACACCTTC. Protein sequence: CASSTGQSAGYTF.

The chain has TRBV29-1 and TRBJ1-1, with 11 bases lining up with TRBD1. The CDR3 contains 12 residues. Germline V gives CDR1 SQVTM, CDR2 ANQGSEA. J lost 4 bases, V lost 7 bases, and 2 bases had no gene match. This CDR3 is CSAGTGGTEAFF. DNA for the CDR3: TGCAGCGCCGGGACAGGGGGCACTGAAGCTTTCTTT.

This sequence joins TRBV7-6 and TRBJ2-5; TRBD2 matches at 8 bases. The germline gives CDR1 SGHVS, CDR2 FNYEAQ. The CDR3 contains 15 residues. J was trimmed by 1 base and V by 5 bases; bases with no gene match: 6. CDR3 region: CASSPAGEGQETQYF. The CDR3, as DNA: TGTGCCAGCAGCCCAGCGGGGGAGGGCCAAGAGACCCAGTACTTC.

The chain combines TRBV19 with TRBJ2-5; D remains unclear. The CDR3 runs 16 residues. The ends were cut back, 1 base at V and 3 bases at J, with 15 bases in the middle. Germline V CDR1 and CDR2: LNHDA, SQIVND (reference sequence). The CDR3 sequence is CASSIAWWGTEETQYF. Here the CDR3 DNA reads TGTGCCAGTAGTATAGCTTGGTGGGGAACAGAAGAGACCCAGTACTTC.

This clone has a single count. The chain recombines TRBV15 with TRBJ1-3, with D unclear. V was clipped by 5 bases and J by 4 bases, with 9 bases between them. This CDR3 has 13 amino acids. CDR1 and CDR2 (germline): LNHNV, YYDKDF (reference sequence). In DNA, the CDR3 is TGTGCCACCAGCCCCCTCCTAGGAAACACCATATATTTT. Translating it yields CATSPLLGNTIYF.

The genes are TRBV5-1 and TRBJ2-5; D is possibly TRBD1 or TRBD2 (5 bases each). V was trimmed by 0 bases and J by 1 base, leaving 7 bases between them. The CDR3 spans 14 residues. CDR1 and CDR2 from the germline V gene are SGHRS and YFSETQ. The CDR3 coding sequence is TGCGCCAGCAGCTTGGGAGGGACCCAAGAGACCCAGTACTTC. Translated: CASSLGGTQETQYF.

The rearrangement links TRBV5-1 to TRBJ2-1; the D is unclear. CDR3 length: 12 amino acids. CDR1 is SGHRS and CDR2 is YFSETQ in the germline V gene. V lost 3 bases, J lost 4 bases, and 5 bases lay in between. In nucleotides, the CDR3 is TGCGCCAGCAGCTCACTTTACAATGAGCAGTTCTTC. It is translated as CASSSLYNEQFF.

This rearrangement joins TRBV6-1 to TRBJ2-1; a weak D match, TRBD2 (6 bases). Germline values: CDR1 MNHNS, CDR2 SASEGT. The CDR3 is 13 amino acids. The V gene lost 8 bases and the J gene lost 7 bases, with 15 bases spanning the gap. CDR3 DNA: TGTGCCAGCGAGGAGGGACTGGGTAATGAGCAGTTCTTC. Translation: CASEEGLGNEQFF.

The chain recombines TRBV7-2 with TRBJ1-4; 7 positions match TRBD1. Germline V CDR1 and CDR2: SGHTA, FQGNSA. The CDR3 runs 14 residues. V shed 4 bases, J shed 4 bases, and the junction held 3 bases outside the gene matches. CDR3 amino acids: CASSSNRGNEKLFF. The CDR3 bases are TGTGCCAGCAGCTCGAACAGGGGTAATGAAAAACTGTTTTTT. Based on the CDR3 plus reference TRBV7-2 and TRBJ1-4, the full variable domain is GAGVSQSPSNKVTEKGKDVELRCDPISGHTALYWYRQSLGQGLEFLIYFQGNSAPDKSGLPSDRFSAERTGGSVSTLTIQRTQQEDSAVYLCASSSNRGNEKLFFGSGTQLSVL.